Below, 32 T cell receptor beta chains from the same sample are listed, as sequenced in a study of T cells after yellow fever vaccination. TCRdb independently ran MiXCR on the 5' RACE reads; one entry per CDR3 protein. The sample contains fewer than 150,000 distinct CDR3 sequences, roughly 7.2% of which appear only once. The input for sequencing was CD4+ T cells sorted from PBMCs, taken about 49 days after the first yellow fever vaccination. These receptors were obtained from a man younger than 35 who received the YFV17D yellow fever vaccine.

This rearrangement joins TRBV20-1 to TRBJ2-3; 16 nucleotides match TRBD2. V shed 1 base and J 11 bases; nucleotides not matched to a gene: 9. Germline CDR1 and CDR2: DFQATT and SNEGSKA (reference sequence). CDR3 length: 16 residues. CDR3 nucleotide sequence: TGCAGTGCTAGAGGATTGGGACTAGCGGGGGGGGCTGGGCAGTATTTT. Protein sequence: CSARGLGLAGGAGQYF.

This clonotype occurred many times. CDR3 amino acids: CASSPGAGGTNTQYF. CDR3 in DNA: TGCGCCAGCAGCCCTGGGGCGGGGGGGACCAATACGCAGTATTTT. The rearrangement joins TRBV4-3 to TRBJ2-3, with 9 bases fitting TRBD2. Germline values: CDR1 LGHNA, CDR2 YSLEER. J gave up 7 bases and V 4 bases, and 9 bases lay outside the gene matches. The length of the CDR3 is 15 residues.

V and J are TRBV6-6 and TRBJ1-5, with unresolved D. The CDR3 totals 11 residues. Looked up from germline, CDR1 is MNHNY and CDR2 is SVGAGI (reference sequence). Trimming removed 8 bases at V and 5 bases at J, with 7 bases between. CDR3 sequence reads: CASGLDQPQHF. CDR3 nucleotide sequence: TGTGCCAGCGGCCTAGATCAGCCCCAGCATTTT.

This clonotype came up a few times. The V gene is TRBV5-1, the J gene TRBJ2-3; TRBD2 might be the D (5 bases). V was cut by 4 bases and J by 2 bases, with 14 bases left in between. The CDR3 loop spans 15 amino acids. The V gene's germline CDR1 is SGHRS and CDR2 YFSETQ. CDR3 nucleotides: TGCGCCAGCAGCCTGGGAGATGTGGTCACAGATACGCAGTATTTT. As protein: CASSLGDVVTDTQYF.

This clonotype was recorded many times. The V gene is TRBV6-4, the J gene TRBJ2-3; 14 positions match TRBD2. CDR3 length: 19 residues. Looked up from germline, CDR1 is MRHNA and CDR2 is SNTAGT. J was trimmed by 0 bases and V by 5 bases; bases with no gene match: 10. The chain's CDR3 is CASSPPGLAGARSTDTQYF. CDR3 nucleotide sequence: TGTGCCAGCAGTCCACCGGGACTAGCGGGGGCTAGGAGCACAGATACGCAGTATTTT.

On this clonotype itself: One base away lies a much larger clone, so this may be a sequencing read error. V is TRBV4-3 and J is TRBJ1-2, with D maybe TRBD1 (5 bases). CDR3 length: 17 amino acids. Germline V gene lookup returns CDR1 LGHNA and CDR2 YSLEER. V lost 0 bases and J 5 bases, leaving 19 bases between the germline ends. CDR3 residues: CASSQDVYTGRKYGYTF. As DNA, the CDR3 is TGCGCCAGCAGCCAAGACGTCTATACAGGTCGGAAGTATGGCTACACCTTC.

V gene TRBV14 combines with J gene TRBJ2-7, with TRBD2 matching over 9 bases. CDR3 size: 13 residues. With 4 bases clipped from V and 5 bases from J, the junction kept 3 bases outside the gene matches. Germline V CDR1 and CDR2: SGHDN, FVKESK. CDR3 loop: CASSRTSAHEQYF. Written as DNA, the CDR3 is TGTGCCAGCAGCCGGACTAGCGCCCACGAGCAGTACTTC.

This clonotype was picked up many times. The chain's CDR3 is CASSLVGAATGELFF. The CDR3 DNA follows: TGTGCCAGCAGCTTGGTTGGGGCCGCCACCGGGGAGCTGTTTTTT. The rearrangement uses TRBV5-6 and TRBJ2-2; TRBD1 is a possible D gene (5 bases). Germline V gene lookup returns CDR1 SGHDT and CDR2 YYEEEE. Trimming shortened V by 0 bases and J by 4 bases, and 10 bases separated the two germline ends. The CDR3 is made up of 15 amino acids.

This clonotype was detected ten times or more. The chain combines TRBV15 with TRBJ2-7, with D perhaps matching TRBD2 (7 bases). V lost 0 bases and J lost 0, with 9 bases in between. The CDR3 consists of 15 residues. The germline gives CDR1 LNHNV, CDR2 YYDKDF (reference sequence). The CDR3 spells CATSREAGASYEQYF. The DNA for the CDR3 is TGTGCCACCAGCAGAGAGGCGGGGGCCTCCTACGAGCAGTACTTC. Using reference TRBV15 and TRBJ2-7 for the parts outside the CDR3, the full variable domain is DAMVIQNPRYQVTQFGKPVTLSCSQTLNHNVMYWYQQKSSQAPKLLFHYYDKDFNNEADTPDNFQSRRPNTSFCFLDIRSPGLGDTAMYLCATSREAGASYEQYFGPGTRLTVT.

This clonotype showed up many times. This chain connects TRBV5-1 to TRBJ1-2; D might be TRBD1 (5 bases). Germline assignment: CDR1 SGHRS and CDR2 YFSETQ. The length of the CDR3 is 13 residues. Trimming removed 7 bases at V and 3 bases at J, with 13 bases between. The chain's CDR3 is CASGPGRDYGYTF. The CDR3 nucleotides are TGCGCCAGCGGCCCAGGGAGGGACTATGGCTACACCTTC.

The chain recombines TRBV5-1 with TRBJ2-3; 10 bases align to TRBD2. The CDR3 sequence is 15 residues long. The J segment lost 5 bases and the V segment lost 4 bases, leaving 7 bases of the junction unmatched. Germline V gene lookup returns CDR1 SGHRS and CDR2 YFSETQ. As DNA, the CDR3 is TGCGCCAGCAGCCCCGGGACTAGCGATCAAGATACGCAGTATTTT. Encoded protein: CASSPGTSDQDTQYF. Complete variable domain (other parts from reference TRBV5-1 and TRBJ2-3): KAGVTQTPRYLIKTRGQQVTLSCSPISGHRSVSWYQQTPGQGLQFLFEYFSETQRNKGNFPGRFSGRQFSNSRSEMNVSTLELGDSALYLCASSPGTSDQDTQYFGPGTRLTVL.

This clonotype was observed many times. The rearrangement links TRBV12-3 or TRBV12-4 to TRBJ1-1, with 10 bases fitting TRBD1. This CDR3 spans 17 amino acids. V lost 7 bases and J lost 0; bases outside the gene matches: 11. The CDR3 nucleotides read TGTGCCAGCACCCGAGGGGGGACAGGGGCGATGAACACTGAAGCTTTCTTT. It translates to CASTRGGTGAMNTEAFF.

This clonotype was counted only a few times. The chain links TRBV7-2 to TRBJ1-2; 10 bases agree with TRBD1. V was clipped by 5 bases and J by 8 bases; unmatched bases: 5. The CDR3 is 13 amino acids. Germline V gene data show CDR1 as SGHTA and CDR2 as FQGNSA. CDR3 sequence reads: CASSRDRGGGYTF. The CDR3 DNA follows: TGTGCCAGCAGCCGGGACAGGGGAGGCGGCTACACCTTC.

In its sample, this clonotype was seen many times. The genes are TRBV18 and TRBJ1-1; D is uncertain. CDR1 and CDR2 from the germline V gene are KGHSH and LQKENI. V lost 2 bases to trimming and J lost 1 base, with 14 bases between them. The CDR3 runs to 16 residues. This chain's CDR3 is CASSPVGEKRNTEAFF. The CDR3 DNA is TGTGCCAGCTCACCAGTTGGGGAGAAGCGGAACACTGAAGCTTTCTTT.

The table lists this clonotype with many counts. The chain has TRBV14 and TRBJ1-1, with 7 bases lining up with TRBD1. This CDR3 is 18 amino acids long. Germline loops: CDR1 SGHDN, CDR2 FVKESK. After removal of 1 base from V and 1 base from J, the junction contained 12 bases not matched to a gene. The CDR3 sequence is CASSQVDLQGKGNTEAFF. The CDR3, as DNA: TGTGCCAGCAGCCAAGTCGATTTACAGGGGAAGGGGAACACTGAAGCTTTCTTT.

This clonotype was detected a few times. This chain connects TRBV12-3 or TRBV12-4 to TRBJ1-3; perhaps TRBD1 as D (6 bases). V was shortened by 5 bases and J by 0 bases, with 8 bases between the two germline ends. The CDR3 length is 14 residues. The CDR3 DNA reads as TGTGCCAGCAGTATGGACAGCTCTGGAAACACCATATATTTT. It codes for CASSMDSSGNTIYF.

This clonotype was observed at least ten times. The CDR3 reads CASSQGGGGQPQHF. The CDR3 DNA is TGTGCCAGCAGCCAGGGAGGGGGCGGTCAGCCCCAGCATTTT. The chain has TRBV4-2 and TRBJ1-5; 7 bases are a match to TRBD1. CDR1 is LGHNA and CDR2 is YNFKEQ in the germline V gene. J lost 6 bases, V lost 3 bases, and 5 bases had no gene match. This CDR3 has 14 residues.

This clonotype was seen many times. The gene calls are TRBV12-3 or TRBV12-4 and TRBJ1-1; perhaps TRBD1 as D (5 bases). CDR3 length: 14 residues. V dropped 4 bases and J dropped 6 bases, with 15 bases sitting between them. CDR3 sequence reads: CASSSFQGVSEAFF. In DNA form, the CDR3 reads TGTGCCAGCAGTTCTTTCCAGGGAGTCTCTGAAGCTTTCTTT.

This clonotype was found many times. The chain is built from TRBV6-1 and TRBJ1-2; TRBD1 matches 8 bases. Germline values: CDR1 MNHNS, CDR2 SASEGT. V dropped 2 bases and J dropped 5; count of bases not matched to a gene: 1. The CDR3 is 13 residues long. This CDR3 reads CASSETGGYGYTF. In DNA, the CDR3 is TGTGCCAGCAGTGAAACAGGGGGATATGGCTACACCTTC.

This clonotype was picked up many times. This sequence joins TRBV4-3 and TRBJ2-5; TRBD2 might be the D (5 bases). Trimming left V 0 bases short and J 5 bases short, with 16 bases between. Germline V gene sequence: CDR1 LGHNA, CDR2 YSLEER. The CDR3 runs to 16 residues. CDR3 protein: CASSQDRTYGPETQYF. CDR3 DNA sequence: TGCGCCAGCAGCCAAGACCGGACTTACGGTCCGGAGACCCAGTACTTC.

This clonotype was recorded many times. The gene calls are TRBV9 and TRBJ1-6; D is uncertain. The V end lost 4 bases, the J end lost 3 bases, and 5 bases lay between the germline ends. CDR3 length: 13 residues. The germline V gene encodes CDR1 SGDLS and CDR2 YYNGEE. The CDR3 loop reads CASSRDYNSPLHF. For the CDR3, the DNA is TGTGCCAGCAGCCGGGACTATAATTCACCCCTCCACTTT.

This clonotype was observed at least ten times. It is unclear where the CDR3 begins or ends on the DNA, so no DNA is shown, and the CDR3 is as TCRdb lists it. J is TRBJ1-2 and V is TRBV12-3 or TRBV12-4; the table calls TRBD1, which could not be checked here. With termini counted, the CDR3 has 17 amino acids. The CDR3 reads CASSSSTPDSFNYGYTF.

This clonotype was observed at least ten times. The chain uses TRBV1 and TRBJ2-1; TRBD1 is taken as the D call from the table, unchecked against the DNA. TRBV1 is described as a pseudogene. This CDR3 is 16 amino acids long. Here the CDR3 DNA reads TGCACCAGCAGCCAAGATCGGGGGGGGGACTACAATGAGCAGTTCTTC. Its protein is CTSSQDRGGDYNEQFF.

The table lists this clonotype with many counts. Written as DNA, the CDR3 is TGTGCCAGCAGCTTCCTGGGGGGATCTCATGGCTACACCTTC. Amino acid sequence: CASSFLGGSHGYTF. V is TRBV7-9 and J is TRBJ1-2; TRBD1 might be the D (5 bases). This CDR3 spans 14 amino acids. The V and J ends lost 3 bases and 6 bases respectively, with 14 bases between them. Germline CDR1 is SEHNR and CDR2 is FQNEAQ (reference sequence).

This clonotype has more than one count but fewer than ten. The chain is built from TRBV5-1 and TRBJ2-7; D may be TRBD2 (5 bases). Trimming shortened V by 0 bases and J by 0 bases, and 13 bases separated the two germline ends. Germline CDR1 is SGHRS and CDR2 is YFSETQ. This CDR3 contains 16 residues. The DNA of the CDR3 is TGCGCCAGCAGCTTGGCGACGGGAAGGAGCTCCTACGAGCAGTACTTC. Amino acids: CASSLATGRSSYEQYF.

This clonotype was picked up many times. The chain recombines TRBV18 with TRBJ1-5; tentative D call: TRBD1 (5 bases). Germline V lookup: CDR1 KGHSH, CDR2 LQKENI. The CDR3 length is 14 residues. Trimming removed 3 bases at V and 0 bases at J, with 6 bases between. This CDR3 reads CASSPQGSNQPQHF. CDR3 nucleotide sequence: TGTGCCAGCTCACCCCAGGGTAGCAATCAGCCCCAGCATTTT.

The J gene is TRBJ2-1, the V gene TRBV20-1; TRBD2 agrees at 7 bases. V lost 5 bases and J lost 7; bases outside the gene matches: 8. Germline V CDR1 and CDR2: DFQATT, SNEGSKA (reference sequence). This CDR3 comprises 13 residues. CDR3 region: CSAGEGRWNEQFF. CDR3 nucleotide sequence: TGCAGTGCTGGGGAGGGGCGGTGGAATGAGCAGTTCTTC.

This clonotype was recorded many times. CDR3 sequence: CASSYQGKQPQHF. The CDR3 DNA reads TGTGCCAGCAGCTACCAGGGGAAACAGCCCCAGCATTTT. The chain carries TRBV7-9 and TRBJ1-5; a weak D match, TRBD1 (6 bases). The V end was cut by 4 bases, the J end by 7 bases, with 11 bases between. The CDR3 consists of 13 residues. Germline loops: CDR1 SEHNR, CDR2 FQNEAQ (reference sequence).

This clonotype was counted ten times or more. This chain links TRBV7-3 with TRBJ2-3; 8 nucleotides agree with TRBD2. The CDR3 loop spans 18 amino acids. V dropped 2 bases and J dropped 0; count of bases not matched to a gene: 10. Germline V gene sequence: CDR1 SGHTA, CDR2 FQGTGA. The CDR3 region has the DNA TGTGCCAGCAGCTTACCAGCGGGGGATCCCCGTAGCACAGATACGCAGTATTTT. Its protein product is CASSLPAGDPRSTDTQYF.

The chain links TRBV7-8 to TRBJ2-3, with 9 nucleotides matching TRBD2. The CDR3 has 17 residues. Trimming at V came to 0 bases and at J to 8 bases, leaving 12 bases not matched to a gene. Per the germline V gene, CDR1 is SGHVS and CDR2 is FQNEAQ. CDR3 in amino acids: CASSLALSSGARGTQYF. CDR3 DNA sequence: TGTGCCAGCAGCTTAGCGCTCTCTAGCGGGGCCCGGGGTACGCAGTATTTT.

This clonotype was seen repeatedly, ten times or more. The V gene is TRBV11-2, the J gene TRBJ1-4; D is possibly TRBD1 (5 bases). The germline V gene has CDR1 SGHAT and CDR2 FQNNGV. Trimming removed 1 base from V and 8 bases from J, with 14 bases in between. The CDR3 spans 15 residues. The CDR3 DNA sequence: TGTGCCAGCAGCTTAGTAACAGGCTCCTGGGAAAAACTGTTTTTT. It codes for CASSLVTGSWEKLFF.

This clonotype was recorded a few times. The J gene is TRBJ2-1, the V gene TRBV18; 8 nucleotides agree with TRBD2. The CDR3 runs to 13 residues. V lost 3 bases and J lost 9; bases outside the gene matches: 4. The germline V gene encodes CDR1 KGHSH and CDR2 LQKENI. CDR3 nucleotide sequence: TGTGCCAGCTCACCTTTGGCGGGGGGTGAGCAGTTCTTC. This sequence encodes CASSPLAGGEQFF.